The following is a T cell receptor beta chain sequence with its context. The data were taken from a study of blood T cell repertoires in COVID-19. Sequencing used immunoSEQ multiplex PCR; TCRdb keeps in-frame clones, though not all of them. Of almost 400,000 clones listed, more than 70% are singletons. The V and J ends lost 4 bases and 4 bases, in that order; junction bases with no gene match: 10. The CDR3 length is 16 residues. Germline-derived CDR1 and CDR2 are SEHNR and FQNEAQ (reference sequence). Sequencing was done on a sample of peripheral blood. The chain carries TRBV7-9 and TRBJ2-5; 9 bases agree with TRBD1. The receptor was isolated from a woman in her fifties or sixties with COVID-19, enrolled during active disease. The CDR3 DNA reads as TGTGCCAGCAGCTCGACAGGGGGTATCGGGCCAGAGACCCAGTACTTC. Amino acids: CASSSTGGIGPETQYF.